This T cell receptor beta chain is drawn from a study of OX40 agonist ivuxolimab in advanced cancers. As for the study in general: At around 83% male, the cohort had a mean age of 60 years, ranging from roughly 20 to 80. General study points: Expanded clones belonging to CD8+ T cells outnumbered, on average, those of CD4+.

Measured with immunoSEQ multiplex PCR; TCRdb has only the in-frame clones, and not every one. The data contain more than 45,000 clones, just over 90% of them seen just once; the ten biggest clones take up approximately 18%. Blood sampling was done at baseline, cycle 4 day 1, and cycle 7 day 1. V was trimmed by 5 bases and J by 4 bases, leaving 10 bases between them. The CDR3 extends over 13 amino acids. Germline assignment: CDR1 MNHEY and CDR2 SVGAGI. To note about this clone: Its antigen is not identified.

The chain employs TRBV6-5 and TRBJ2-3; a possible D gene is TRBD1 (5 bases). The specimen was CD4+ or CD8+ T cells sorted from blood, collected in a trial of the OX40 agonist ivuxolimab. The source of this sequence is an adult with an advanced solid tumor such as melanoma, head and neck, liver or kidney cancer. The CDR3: CASSLDNSDTQYF. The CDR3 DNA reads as TGTGCCAGCAGTCTGGACAACTCAGATACGCAGTATTTT.